These T cell receptor beta chains were read from a single sample in a study of blood T cell repertoires in COVID-19. Profiled with immunoSEQ multiplex PCR; TCRdb holds only in-frame clones, not every one. The sample has roughly 300,000 clones, roughly 88% seen once. The specimen sequenced was PBMCs or T cells enriched from blood (not recorded which). The source is a woman in her thirties or forties with acute COVID-19. Each CDR3 is given with its conserved first and last residue. D genes are given only for firm matches. Expanded clones get a size class; other rows say once, few or many, or leave the size out.

v_call: TRBV5-1; j_call: TRBJ2-3; d_call: .; clone_size: .; cdr3_aa: CASSLDQGRDTQYF; cdr3_nt: TGCGCCAGCAGCTTGGATCAGGGAAGAGATACGCAGTATTTT
v_call: TRBV18; j_call: TRBJ1-4; d_call: TRBD1; clone_size: .; cdr3_aa: CASSRLQGARRDEKLFF; cdr3_nt: TGTGCCAGCTCACGATTACAGGGGGCGCGAAGGGATGAAAAACTGTTTTTT
v_call: TRBV14; j_call: TRBJ1-3; d_call: .; clone_size: once; cdr3_aa: CASSQDRGGNTIYF; cdr3_nt: TGTGCCAGCAGCCAAGACAGGGGTGGAAACACCATATATTTT
v_call: TRBV29-1; j_call: TRBJ2-6; d_call: .; clone_size: .; cdr3_aa: CSVDSSGANVLTF; cdr3_nt: TGCAGCGTAGACTCCTCTGGGGCCAACGTCCTGACTTTC
v_call: TRBV7-8; j_call: TRBJ1-5; d_call: TRBD1; clone_size: .; cdr3_aa: CASSPRTGTEPQHF; cdr3_nt: TGTGCCAGCAGCCCCCGGACAGGGACGGAGCCCCAGCATTTT
v_call: TRBV6-5; j_call: TRBJ2-2; d_call: .; clone_size: .; cdr3_aa: CASSTRRVNTGELFF; cdr3_nt: TGTGCCAGCAGCACTCGTCGGGTTAACACCGGGGAGCTGTTTTTT
v_call: TRBV28; j_call: TRBJ2-7; d_call: TRBD2; clone_size: .; cdr3_aa: CASSTSGSSYEQYF; cdr3_nt: TGTGCCAGCAGTACTAGCGGGAGCTCCTACGAGCAGTACTTC
v_call: TRBV19; j_call: TRBJ2-1; d_call: .; clone_size: .; cdr3_aa: CATTVYNEQFF; cdr3_nt: TGTGCCACCACTGTTTACAATGAGCAGTTCTTC
v_call: TRBV6-5; j_call: TRBJ1-3; d_call: TRBD1; clone_size: .; cdr3_aa: CASSLDRGPGNTIYF; cdr3_nt: TGTGCCAGCAGTCTCGACAGGGGGCCTGGAAACACCATATATTTT
v_call: TRBV28; j_call: TRBJ1-3; d_call: .; clone_size: .; cdr3_aa: CASSGGTTGNTIYF; cdr3_nt: TGTGCCAGCTCCGGGGGGACGACTGGAAACACCATATATTTT
v_call: TRBV15; j_call: TRBJ2-1; d_call: .; clone_size: .; cdr3_aa: CATSRDWGSPPYNEQFF; cdr3_nt: TGTGCCACCAGCAGAGATTGGGGCTCCCCCCCCTACAATGAGCAGTTCTTC
v_call: TRBV4-2; j_call: TRBJ2-3; d_call: TRBD2; clone_size: .; cdr3_aa: CASSQDPGLATDTQYF; cdr3_nt: TGTGCCAGCAGCCAAGATCCGGGACTAGCCACAGATACGCAGTATTTT
v_call: TRBV30; j_call: TRBJ1-2; d_call: TRBD1; clone_size: .; cdr3_aa: CAWNLGQGKRGYTF; cdr3_nt: TGTGCCTGGAACCTCGGACAGGGAAAGCGTGGCTACACCTTC
v_call: TRBV6-6; j_call: TRBJ1-1; d_call: .; clone_size: .; cdr3_aa: CASRPGGAVAFF; cdr3_nt: TGTGCCAGCAGGCCTGGGGGGGCAGTAGCTTTCTTT
v_call: TRBV5-4; j_call: TRBJ2-4; d_call: TRBD1; clone_size: once; cdr3_aa: CASSQGAAKNIQYF; cdr3_nt: TGTGCCAGCAGCCAGGGGGCGGCCAAAAACATTCAGTACTTC
v_call: TRBV7-9; j_call: TRBJ1-1; d_call: .; clone_size: .; cdr3_aa: CASSLAPGVVTEAFF; cdr3_nt: TGTGCCAGCAGCTTAGCCCCAGGGGTTGTCACTGAAGCTTTCTTT
v_call: TRBV2; j_call: TRBJ1-1; d_call: .; clone_size: once; cdr3_aa: CASRGLAGGNTEAFF; cdr3_nt: TGTGCCAGCAGAGGGCTGGCCGGAGGGAACACTGAAGCTTTCTTT
v_call: TRBV2; j_call: TRBJ1-6; d_call: TRBD1; clone_size: .; cdr3_aa: CASRDRALHF; cdr3_nt: TGTGCCAGCAGGGACAGGGCCCTCCACTTT